The clone carrying this TCR beta chain was picked up a small number of times. Its matching antigen is unknown. This sample is drawn from a study of lymphopenia after photon versus proton radiotherapy. Profiled with immunoSEQ multiplex PCR; TCRdb holds only in-frame clones, not every one. This table has about 17,000 clones, 80% to 90% appearing once. Study results and limitations: After the lymphocyte nadir, photon-treated repertoires showed oligoclonal expansion, especially of CD8+ Temra cells.

The V gene lost 2 bases and the J gene lost 6 bases, with 23 bases spanning the gap. CDR3 length: 18 amino acids. CDR1 and CDR2 (germline): SGHTA, FQGNSA. This clonotype was sampled from a man aged 65-85 years with pancreatic cancer. The gene calls are TRBV7-2 and TRBJ2-1; possibly TRBD2 for D (5 bases). Sequences were derived from peripheral blood, sampled from a patient treated with proton-based radiotherapy. The CDR3: CASSLIGGQSGRGNEQFF. The CDR3 nucleotides are TGTGCCAGCAGCTTAATTGGCGGGCAATCCGGCCGGGGCAATGAGCAGTTCTTC.